This entry is about one T cell receptor (beta chain). This record belongs to a study of CD8 T cells in Susac syndrome. V was trimmed by 5 bases and J by 2 bases, leaving 12 bases between them. CDR3 length: 14 residues. CDR1 is MNHNS, CDR2 SASEGT, per germline. High-throughput TCR beta sequencing covered peripheral CD8+ and CD4+ T cells. TEMRA cells were FACS-enriched, while CD8+ and CD4+ T cells were negatively isolated. Random hexamers were used to reverse transcribe about 0.5 to 1 ug of RNA. From the immunoSEQ multiplex PCR reads, TCRdb called clonotypes with MiXCR, one entry per CDR3 protein. In the table there are over 120,000 distinct CDR3 sequences, about 95% of which are singletons.

V gene TRBV6-1 combines with J gene TRBJ2-5; D may be TRBD1 or TRBD2 (5 bases each). Sequencing was performed on CD4+ T cells from PBMCs. The sequence was obtained from a human donor with Susac syndrome. The CDR3 nucleotides read TGTGCCAGCAGTTGGGGGTCGGGGCAAGAGACCCAGTACTTC. Protein: CASSWGSGQETQYF.